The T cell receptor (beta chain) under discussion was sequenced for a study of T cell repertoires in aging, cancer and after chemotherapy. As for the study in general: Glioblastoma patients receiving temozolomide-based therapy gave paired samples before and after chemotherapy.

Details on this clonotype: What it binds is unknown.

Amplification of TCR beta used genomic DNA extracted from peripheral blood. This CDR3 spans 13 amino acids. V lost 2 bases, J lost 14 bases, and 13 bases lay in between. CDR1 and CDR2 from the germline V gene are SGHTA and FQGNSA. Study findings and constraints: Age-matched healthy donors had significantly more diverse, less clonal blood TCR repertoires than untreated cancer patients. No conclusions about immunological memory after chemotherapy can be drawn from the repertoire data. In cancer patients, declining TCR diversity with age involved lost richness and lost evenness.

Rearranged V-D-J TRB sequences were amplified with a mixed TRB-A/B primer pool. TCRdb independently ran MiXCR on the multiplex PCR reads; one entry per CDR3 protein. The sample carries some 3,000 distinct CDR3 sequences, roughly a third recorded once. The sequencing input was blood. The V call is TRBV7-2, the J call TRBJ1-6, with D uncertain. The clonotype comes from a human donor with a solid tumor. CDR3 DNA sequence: TGTGCCAGCAGCTTATTCCCCAGATCGTCCCTCCACTTT. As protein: CASSLFPRSSLHF. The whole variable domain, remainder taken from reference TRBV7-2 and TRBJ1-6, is GAGVSQSPSNKVTEKGKDVELRCDPISGHTALYWYRQSLGQGLEFLIYFQGNSAPDKSGLPSDRFSAERTGGSVSTLTIQRTQQEDSAVYLCASSLFPRSSLHFGNGTRLTVT.